These 21 T cell receptor beta chains were sequenced from one sample in a study of cytomegalovirus exposure and HLA in healthy donors. Primers included in the PCR were 60 Vbeta and 13 Jbeta primers. Generated by immunoSEQ multiplex PCR, the TCRdb table keeps only in-frame clones and is missing some. The sample consists of about 170,000 clones, approximately 75% of them appearing once. The source material was PBMCs. The receptors come from a woman aged 18-30 years in good health and CMV-seronegative.

This clone occurred a few times. This rearrangement joins TRBV6-6 to TRBJ2-4; TRBD2 matches at 14 bases. Germline V CDR1 and CDR2: MNHNY, SVGAGI (reference sequence). V lost 6 bases, J lost 7 bases, and 8 bases stayed unmatched. This CDR3 spans 16 amino acids. Written as DNA, the CDR3 is TGTGCCAGCAGCTCGGGACTAGCGGGGGCGGGGAACATTCAGTACTTC. The encoded protein is CASSSGLAGAGNIQYF.

V and J are TRBV19 and TRBJ1-2, with 7 positions matching TRBD1. CDR3 length equals 14 residues. The germline CDR1 and CDR2 sequences are LNHDA and SQIVND (reference sequence). Germline trimming cut 7 bases from V and 3 bases from J; bases unmatched to any gene: 8. The CDR3 DNA reads as TGTGCCAGTATCCGCACAGGGGCGGACTATGGCTACACCTTC. This codes for CASIRTGADYGYTF. The full variable domain, its missing parts supplied by reference TRBV19 and TRBJ1-2, is DGGITQSPKYLFRKEGQNVTLSCEQNLNHDAMYWYRQDPGQGLRLIYYSQIVNDFQKGDIAEGYSVSREKKESFPLTVTSAQKNPTAFYLCASIRTGADYGYTFGSGTRLTVV.

This chain links TRBV4-1 with TRBJ2-5, with TRBD1 matching over 7 bases. With 4 bases clipped from V and 0 bases from J, the junction kept 11 bases outside the gene matches. The germline CDR1 and CDR2 sequences are MGHRA and YSYEKL. The CDR3 is 17 residues long. The chain's CDR3 is CASSRFLRGTDQETQYF. The CDR3 DNA follows: TGCGCCAGCAGCCGCTTCCTCAGGGGGACGGACCAAGAGACCCAGTACTTC.

The rearrangement uses TRBV2 and TRBJ1-5, with 10 bases fitting TRBD1. Unmatched junction bases numbered 4, after V lost 3 bases and J lost 5 bases. The CDR3 runs 15 residues. Germline CDR1 reads SNHLY; CDR2 reads FYNNEI. CDR3 region: CASSDGQGGYQPQHF. DNA for the CDR3: TGTGCCAGCAGTGACGGACAGGGGGGTTATCAGCCCCAGCATTTT.

The V and J genes are TRBV11-2 and TRBJ1-2; D is unclear. The CDR3 is 14 amino acids. In germline, CDR1 is SGHAT, CDR2 FQNNGV. The V and J ends lost 5 bases and 6 bases respectively, with 16 bases between them. The CDR3 nucleotides read TGTGCCAGCAGCGCAGCGGCAGCTGGGCATGGCTACACCTTC. Its translation is CASSAAAAGHGYTF. Combining the CDR3 with reference TRBV11-2 and TRBJ1-2 gives the whole variable domain EAGVAQSPRYKIIEKRQSVAFWCNPISGHATLYWYQQILGQGPKLLIQFQNNGVVDDSQLPKDRFSAERLKGVDSTLKIQPAKLEDSAVYLCASSAAAAGHGYTFGSGTRLTVV.

This chain joins TRBV5-1 and TRBJ2-1; D ambiguous. The germline V gene has CDR1 SGHRS and CDR2 YFSETQ. V gave up 1 base and J gave up 4 bases, with 3 bases separating them. This CDR3 is 12 amino acids long. The CDR3 is CASSLLYNEQFF. CDR3 DNA: TGCGCCAGCAGCTTGCTATACAATGAGCAGTTCTTC.

The chain couples TRBV27 to TRBJ2-7, with D possibly TRBD2 on 6 matching bases. Germline V gives CDR1 MNHEY, CDR2 SMNVEV (reference sequence). The germline V and J ends were trimmed by 6 bases and 0 bases, with 12 bases remaining between them. The CDR3 has 14 amino acids. The CDR3 DNA follows: TGTGCCAGCAGCTGGGGGAGGAGCTCCTACGAGCAGTACTTC. Protein product: CASSWGRSSYEQYF.

The rearrangement uses TRBV7-3 and TRBJ2-3; 13 nucleotides match TRBD2. The V and J ends lost 5 bases and 13 bases, in that order; junction bases with no gene match: 12. The CDR3 is 15 amino acids. Germline V lookup: CDR1 SGHTA, CDR2 FQGTGA. The CDR3 region has the DNA TGTGCCAGCAGCCCAATGGCGGGACTAGCGGGATGGAAGTATTTT. As protein: CASSPMAGLAGWKYF.

The count of this clone is one. The CDR3 region has the DNA TGTGCCAGCTCACCAGATATAGGCGGTGGCAATCAGCCCCAGCATTTT. This gives the protein CASSPDIGGGNQPQHF. The V and J genes are TRBV18 and TRBJ1-5, with D hard to call. This CDR3 region has 16 residues. From germline, CDR1 is KGHSH and CDR2 LQKENI. V lost 2 bases to trimming and J lost 2 bases, with 13 bases between them.

This clone occurred a few times. The chain has TRBV5-5 and TRBJ1-5; D is unresolved. The CDR3 is 14 amino acids. V was pared by 1 base and J by 0 bases, with 5 bases between. Per the germline V gene, CDR1 is SGHKS and CDR2 is YYEKEE (reference sequence). The CDR3 DNA is TGTGCCAGCAGCTTGTTAGATAGCAATCAGCCCCAGCATTTT. This translates into CASSLLDSNQPQHF.

This clone was found a few times. The CDR3 DNA reads as TGCGCCAGCAGCTTTCATACACCGGGACAGGGTTCTGGCTACACCTTC. As protein: CASSFHTPGQGSGYTF. This chain links TRBV5-1 with TRBJ1-2; 9 bases align to TRBD1. The CDR3 extends over 16 amino acids. The germline CDR1 and CDR2 sequences are SGHRS and YFSETQ. The junction had 12 bases not matched to a gene; V was cut back by 2 bases and J by 7 bases.

This clone was observed once. J is TRBJ1-1 and V is TRBV5-1; TRBD1 might be the D (5 bases). Trimming took off 0 bases at V and 0 bases at J, with 9 bases between the two ends. The CDR3 is made up of 15 amino acids. Per the germline V gene, CDR1 is SGHRS and CDR2 is YFSETQ. The CDR3 sequence is CASSLVTGVNTEAFF. As DNA, the CDR3 is TGCGCCAGCAGCTTGGTAACAGGAGTGAACACTGAAGCTTTCTTT.

The genes are TRBV6-1 and TRBJ1-2; tentatively, D is TRBD1 (6 bases). The CDR3 sequence is 15 residues long. Trimming pared 0 bases from V and 5 bases from J, leaving 13 bases between. Germline V gene lookup returns CDR1 MNHNS and CDR2 SASEGT. DNA for the CDR3: TGTGCCAGCAGTGAAGCGAGGGGGGGATCTTATGGCTACACCTTC. Protein: CASSEARGGSYGYTF.

This clone came up once. The rearrangement joins TRBV4-1 to TRBJ2-5, with D maybe TRBD2 (5 bases). Trimming took off 4 bases at V and 5 bases at J, with 11 bases between the two ends. The length of the CDR3 is 13 residues. Germline CDR1 MGHRA, CDR2 YSYEKL. CDR3 nucleotide sequence: TGCGCCAGCAGCCGTCAACTAGGGGAGACCCAGTACTTC. Residues: CASSRQLGETQYF.

The rearrangement joins TRBV9 to TRBJ1-5, with D hard to call. CDR1 and CDR2 (germline): SGDLS, YYNGEE. V was clipped by 0 bases and J by 3 bases, with 10 bases between them. The CDR3 extends over 15 amino acids. The DNA for the CDR3 is TGTGCCAGCAGCGTAGCGGGATTCTCCAATCAGCCCCAGCATTTT. Amino acid sequence: CASSVAGFSNQPQHF. Looking up the rest from reference TRBV9 and TRBJ1-5 gives the full variable domain: DSGVTQTPKHLITATGQRVTLRCSPRSGDLSVYWYQQSLDQGLQFLIQYYNGEERAKGNILERFSAQQFPDLHSELNLSSLELGDSALYFCASSVAGFSNQPQHFGDGTRLSIL.

CDR3 amino acids: CASSGGTGPIEQYF. CDR3 nucleotide sequence: TGTGCCAGCAGTGGGGGGACAGGGCCCATCGAGCAGTACTTC. V and J are TRBV25-1 and TRBJ2-7; 9 positions agree with TRBD1. Germline trimming cut 4 bases from V and 6 bases from J; bases unmatched to any gene: 7. The CDR3 has 14 amino acids. CDR1 is MGHDK, CDR2 SYGVNS, per germline.

The sample holds one count of this clone. CDR3 protein: CASSFIGGRKGGQETQYF. The DNA for the CDR3 is TGTGCCAGCAGTTTTATCGGCGGGAGAAAAGGGGGGCAAGAGACCCAGTACTTC. This rearrangement joins TRBV28 to TRBJ2-5; the D gene is possibly TRBD2 (7 bases). V shed 3 bases and J shed 2 bases, with 22 bases lying between them. The length of the CDR3 is 18 residues. Germline assignment: CDR1 MDHEN and CDR2 SYDVKM.

About this clone: Its ends do not fully match the called genes, so a read error is possible. This chain joins TRBV27 and TRBJ2-1, with D perhaps TRBD1 (5 bases). The germline CDR1 and CDR2 sequences are MNHEY and SMNVEV (reference sequence). This CDR3 has 13 residues. The CDR3 nucleotides are TGTGCCAGCAGTTTATCTTCAGGGAATGGGCAGTTCTTC. This sequence encodes CASSLSSGNGQFF.

This clone was found once. The CDR3 DNA reads as TGTGCCATCATGGGGTTGGGGCAGGGGAAGCCCTCCTATAATTCACCCCTCCACTTT. This codes for CAIMGLGQGKPSYNSPLHF. The chain has TRBV10-3 and TRBJ1-6, with D maybe TRBD1 (6 bases). Germline CDR1 reads ENHRY; CDR2 reads SYGVKD. The CDR3 sequence is 19 residues long. Between the trimmed V and J ends, which lost 7 bases and 0 bases, there was a span of 22 bases.

This clone has a handful of counts. The J gene is TRBJ2-6, the V gene TRBV6-5; 8 positions match TRBD1. The CDR3 runs 15 residues. After removal of 6 bases from V and 2 bases from J, the junction contained 3 bases not matched to a gene. CDR1 and CDR2 (germline): MNHEY, SVGAGI. CDR3 DNA sequence: TGTGCCAGCAGGGCAGGGGGCGCTGGGGCCAACGTCCTGACTTTC. The encoded protein is CASRAGGAGANVLTF.

In this sample, this clone turned up once. The rearrangement links TRBV5-6 to TRBJ2-1; possibly TRBD1 for D (5 bases). V was pared by 5 bases and J by 5 bases, with 17 bases between. The CDR3 contains 15 residues. Per germline, CDR1 SGHDT and CDR2 YYEEEE. CDR3 DNA: TGTGCCAGCAGTCCCTCGAATAAGGGGCACAATGAGCAGTTCTTC. Protein sequence: CASSPSNKGHNEQFF.